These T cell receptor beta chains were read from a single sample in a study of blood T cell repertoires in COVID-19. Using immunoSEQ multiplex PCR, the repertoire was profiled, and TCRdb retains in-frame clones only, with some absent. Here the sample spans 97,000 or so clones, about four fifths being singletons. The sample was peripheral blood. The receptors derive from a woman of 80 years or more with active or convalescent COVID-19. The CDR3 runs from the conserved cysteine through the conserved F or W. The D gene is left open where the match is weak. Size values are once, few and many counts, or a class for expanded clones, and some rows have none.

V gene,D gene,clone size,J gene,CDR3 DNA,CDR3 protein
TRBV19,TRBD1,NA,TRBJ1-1,TGTGCCAGTAGTATATCCCGGACAGGGCGATGGACTGAAGCTTTCTTT,CASSISRTGRWTEAFF
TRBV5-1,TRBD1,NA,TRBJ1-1,TGCGCCAGCAGCTGGGGGCTAGCGGGACAGAGCAAACACACTGAAGCTTTCTTT,CASSWGLAGQSKHTEAFF
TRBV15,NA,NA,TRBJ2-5,TGTGCCACCAGCAGCCGGGGAGCTGAGACCCAGTACTTC,CATSSRGAETQYF
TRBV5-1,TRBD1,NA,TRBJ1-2,TGCGCCAGCCGGCAACCGGGACAGGGGGGATATGGCTACACCTTC,CASRQPGQGGYGYTF
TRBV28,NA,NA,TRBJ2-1,TGTGCCAGCAGTTTAAGTTGGGGGACTGGGAATGAGCAGTTCTTC,CASSLSWGTGNEQFF
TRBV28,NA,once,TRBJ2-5,TGTGCCAGCCGGGGAGGAGAGACCCAGTACTTC,CASRGGETQYF
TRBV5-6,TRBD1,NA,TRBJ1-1,TGTGCCAGCAGCTTGATCGGGACAGGGCGTGAAGCTTTCTTT,CASSLIGTGREAFF
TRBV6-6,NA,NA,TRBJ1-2,TGTGCCAGCAGTTACTACGAGGTTTTCAGCTATGGCTACACCTTC,CASSYYEVFSYGYTF
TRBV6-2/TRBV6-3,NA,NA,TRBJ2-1,TGTGCCAGCAGTAACCCGGGACTGCACAATGAGCAGTTCTTC,CASSNPGLHNEQFF
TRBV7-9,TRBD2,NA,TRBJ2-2,TGTGCCAGCAGCCCGGGACTAGCCGCCGGGGAGCTGTTTTTT,CASSPGLAAGELFF
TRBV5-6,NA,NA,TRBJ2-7,TGTGCCAGCAGCTTGGGTGGTACCGGGTTCGAGCAGTACTTC,CASSLGGTGFEQYF
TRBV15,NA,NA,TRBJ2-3,TGTGCCACCAGCAGAGATCGTAACCTTCCAGCGGCAGATACGCAGTATTTT,CATSRDRNLPAADTQYF
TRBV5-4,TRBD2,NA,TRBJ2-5,TGTGCCAGCAGCTTGGGCGGGTACGGGAGGGCCGTAGAGACCCAGTACTTC,CASSLGGYGRAVETQYF
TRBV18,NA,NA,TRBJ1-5,TGTGCCAGCTCACCTGAGGGTTTATCGCCCCAGCATTTT,CASSPEGLSPQHF
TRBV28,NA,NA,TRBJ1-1,TGTGCCAGCACCCTAGGTCAGTTTGAAGCTTTCTTT,CASTLGQFEAFF
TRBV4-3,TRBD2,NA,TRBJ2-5,TGCGCCAGCAGCCAAGTGTACAGCGGGAGGGGGGTCCAAGAGACCCAGTACTTC,CASSQVYSGRGVQETQYF
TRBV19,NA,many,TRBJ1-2,TGTGCCAGTAGACGGGACTATGGCTACACCTTC,CASRRDYGYTF
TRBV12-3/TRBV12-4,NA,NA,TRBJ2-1,TGTGCCAGCAGTTTAATGGAGACAGTTCAGCAGTTCTTC,CASSLMETVQQFF
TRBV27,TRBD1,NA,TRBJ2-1,TGTGCCAGCAGAACAGGGGCCCATGAGCAGTTCTTC,CASRTGAHEQFF
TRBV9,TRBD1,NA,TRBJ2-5,TGTGCCAGCAACCTCAAGGGGACAGGGGGCCAAGAGACCCAGTACTTC,CASNLKGTGGQETQYF
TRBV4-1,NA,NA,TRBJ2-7,TGCGCCAGCAGCCGAGTAGGGGTGAGGGAGCAGTACTTC,CASSRVGVREQYF
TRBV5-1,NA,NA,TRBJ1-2,TGCGCCAGCAGCTCGTCGCAGGGGTATGGCTACACCTTC,CASSSSQGYGYTF
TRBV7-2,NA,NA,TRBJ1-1,TGTGCCAGCAGCTTAGGATTCCACAGGACTTTCTTT,CASSLGFHRTFF
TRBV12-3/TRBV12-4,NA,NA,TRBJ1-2,TGTGCCAGCAGTCTGGACGGGGTCTATGGCTACACCTTC,CASSLDGVYGYTF
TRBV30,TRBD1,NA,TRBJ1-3,TGTGCCTGGAGTCTGGGGACAGGAGGAAACACCATATATTTT,CAWSLGTGGNTIYF
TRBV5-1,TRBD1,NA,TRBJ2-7,TGCGCCAGCGGAACAGGGGGGCCCGCCTACGAGCAGTACTTC,CASGTGGPAYEQYF
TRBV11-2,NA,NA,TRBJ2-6,TGTGCCAGTGCCCCGGGGGCTGGGGCCAACGTCCTGACTTTC,CASAPGAGANVLTF
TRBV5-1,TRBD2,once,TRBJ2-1,TGTGCCAGCAGCCCTAATGAAGCGGGAAACTACAATGAGCAGTTCTTC,CASSPNEAGNYNEQFF
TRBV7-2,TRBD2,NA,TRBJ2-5,TGTGCCAGCAGCCCGGGACTAGACCAAGAGACCCAGTACTTC,CASSPGLDQETQYF
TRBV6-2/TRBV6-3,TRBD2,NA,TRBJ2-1,TGTGCCAGCAGTTACTTCCTAGCGGGAGGGCCGAGCAATGAGCAGTTCTTC,CASSYFLAGGPSNEQFF
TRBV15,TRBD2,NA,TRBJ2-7,TGTGCCACCAGCAGAGACCTAGCGGGAGTCGACGAGCAGTACTTC,CATSRDLAGVDEQYF